The T cell receptor (beta chain) described here comes from a study of T cell changes during pregnancy in multiple sclerosis. The repertoire was sequenced with immunoSEQ multiplex PCR; TCRdb's copy has only in-frame clones and lacks some. The table records approximately 27,000 clones, roughly 89% of them present only once. Germline V gene lookup returns CDR1 WNHNN and CDR2 SYGVQD (reference sequence). V was pared by 10 bases and J by 5 bases, with 6 bases of the junction left unmatched. This CDR3 spans 13 amino acids. The count of this clone is one. The TCR was taken from a female donor with multiple sclerosis, enrolled in a pregnancy study. The specimen comprised CD8+ T cells from peripheral blood mononuclear cells, sampled before pregnancy. This chain uses TRBV10-1 with TRBJ2-5; 11 positions agree with TRBD2. In nucleotides, the CDR3 is TGCGCCATTCTGACTAGCGGGGCGGAGACCCAGTACTTC. It is translated as CAILTSGAETQYF.